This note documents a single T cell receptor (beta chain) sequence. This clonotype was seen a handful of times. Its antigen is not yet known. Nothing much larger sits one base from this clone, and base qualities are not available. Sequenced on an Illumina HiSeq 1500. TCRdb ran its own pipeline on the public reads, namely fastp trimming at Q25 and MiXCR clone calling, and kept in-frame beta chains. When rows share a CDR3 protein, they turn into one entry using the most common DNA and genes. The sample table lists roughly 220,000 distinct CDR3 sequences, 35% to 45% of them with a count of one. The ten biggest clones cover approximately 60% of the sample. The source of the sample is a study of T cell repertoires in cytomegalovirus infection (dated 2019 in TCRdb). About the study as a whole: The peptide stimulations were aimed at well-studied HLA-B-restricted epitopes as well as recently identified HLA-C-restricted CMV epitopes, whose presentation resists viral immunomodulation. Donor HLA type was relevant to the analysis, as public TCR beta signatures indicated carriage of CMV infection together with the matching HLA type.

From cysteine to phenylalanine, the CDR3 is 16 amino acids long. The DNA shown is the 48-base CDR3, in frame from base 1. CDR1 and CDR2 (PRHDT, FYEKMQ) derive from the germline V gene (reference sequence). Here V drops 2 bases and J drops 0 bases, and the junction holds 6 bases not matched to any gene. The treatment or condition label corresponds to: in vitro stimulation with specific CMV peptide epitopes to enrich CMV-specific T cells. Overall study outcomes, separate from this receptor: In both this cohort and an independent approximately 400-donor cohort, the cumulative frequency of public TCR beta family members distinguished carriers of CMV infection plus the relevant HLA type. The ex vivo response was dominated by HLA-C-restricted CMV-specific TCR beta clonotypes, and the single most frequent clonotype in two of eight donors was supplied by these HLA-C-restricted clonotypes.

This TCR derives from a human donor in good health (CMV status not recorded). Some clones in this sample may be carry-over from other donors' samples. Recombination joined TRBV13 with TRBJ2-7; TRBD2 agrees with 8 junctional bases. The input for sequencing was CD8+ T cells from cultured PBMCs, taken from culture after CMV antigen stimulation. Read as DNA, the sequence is TGTGCCAGCAGCTTAAGGACGCGGGGGGACTCCTACGAGCAGTACTTC. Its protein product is CASSLRTRGDSYEQYF.